These T cell receptor beta chains were read from a single sample in a study of naive and memory T cell subsets. TCRdb used MiXCR to reprocess the UMI-ligation and nested PCR reads, holding one entry per CDR3 protein. The sample yields over 110,000 distinct CDR3 sequences, about 20% seen once. Sequences were obtained from naive CD8+ T cells from blood. Receptors originate from a human donor in good health. CDR3s include the opening cysteine and the closing phenylalanine or tryptophan. A D gene is named only where the DNA matches it firmly. Size values are once, few and many counts, or a class for expanded clones, and some rows have none.

>TRBV6-6|-|-|TRBJ2-5
TGTGCCAGCAGTTACCTGGAGACCCAGTACTTC
CASSYLETQYF
>TRBV7-2|TRBD2|few|TRBJ2-5
TGTGCCAGCAGCTTAAGCGGGAGCTTAGAGACCCAGTACTTC
CASSLSGSLETQYF
>TRBV6-2/TRBV6-3|-|few|TRBJ1-1
TGTGCCAGCAAGGTCATGAACACTGAAGCTTTCTTT
CASKVMNTEAFF
>TRBV29-1|-|few|TRBJ2-1
TGCAGCGTTGAAGCGGGTAGTAGCGTAGAGCAGTTCTTC
CSVEAGSSVEQFF
>TRBV5-4|TRBD2|few|TRBJ2-3
TGTGCCAGCAGCCTCCCTCTAGCGGGAGGGCCACATACGCAGTATTTT
CASSLPLAGGPHTQYF
>TRBV27|-|-|TRBJ2-3
TGTGCCAGCAGTGCAACAGATACGCAGTATTTT
CASSATDTQYF
>TRBV12-3/TRBV12-4|-|-|TRBJ2-1
TGTGCCAGCAGTTTTATGATTTTAGGGGACAATGAGCAGTTCTTC
CASSFMILGDNEQFF
>TRBV28|-|few|TRBJ2-3
TGTGCCAGCTGGAGGGGGGGCGATACGCAGTATTTT
CASWRGGDTQYF
>TRBV27|-|-|TRBJ1-1
TGTGCCAGCAGCCCAGGGACAAGGGGAAGGAGCACTGAAGCTTTCTTT
CASSPGTRGRSTEAFF
>TRBV21-1|-|few|TRBJ2-1
TGTGCCAGCACCCTACAGGAATTCTTGCACAATGAGCAGTTCTTC
CASTLQEFLHNEQFF
>TRBV29-1|-|few|TRBJ2-7
TGCAGCGTTGAAGACTTAAGGGGTGAGCAGTACTTC
CSVEDLRGEQYF
>TRBV6-5|TRBD2|-|TRBJ2-7
TGTGCCAGCAGCCCGCCTGGACTAGCGCCGCACTTC
CASSPPGLAPHF
>TRBV29-1|-|-|TRBJ2-7
TGCAGCGCCCGCCTTGAGGGGAAGAGGTACGAGCAGTACTTC
CSARLEGKRYEQYF
>TRBV20-1|-|-|TRBJ2-5
TGCAGTGCTAGAGCTACACAGGCCTCAGAGACCCAGTACTTC
CSARATQASETQYF
>TRBV6-6|-|few|TRBJ1-1
TGTGCCAGCACCGAACAGGACACTGAAGCTTTCTTT
CASTEQDTEAFF
>TRBV5-1|-|many|TRBJ2-1
TGCGCCAGCAGCTTGGAAGGGAATGAGCAGTTCTTC
CASSLEGNEQFF